A single sample gave rise to the 2 T cell receptor beta chains below, sequenced in a study of blood T cell repertoires in COVID-19. Clones were sequenced by immunoSEQ multiplex PCR, and TCRdb holds only the in-frame ones, with some missing. The sample includes some 250,000 clones, about 70% of them seen just once. Sequencing was carried out using peripheral blood. The receptors shown here come from a woman older than 75 with acute or convalescent COVID-19.

The chain is built from TRBV7-9 and TRBJ2-2; TRBD1 agrees at 7 bases. Germline V gene lookup returns CDR1 SEHNR and CDR2 FQNEAQ (reference sequence). V was clipped by 6 bases and J by 0 bases; unmatched bases: 7. The CDR3 extends over 16 amino acids. CDR3 bases: TGTGCCAGCAGGCCTACCGGGACAGCGAACACCGGGGAGCTGTTTTTT. Protein: CASRPTGTANTGELFF. The variable domain in full, completed from reference TRBV7-9 and TRBJ2-2, reads DTGVSQNPRHKITKRGQNVTFRCDPISEHNRLYWYRQTLGQGPEFLTYFQNEAQLEKSRLLSDRFSAERPKGSFSTLEIQRTEQGDSAMYLCASRPTGTANTGELFFGEGSRLTVL.

This clone was seen once. The rearrangement joins TRBV5-1 to TRBJ2-7; 9 positions match TRBD2. The V segment lost 3 bases and the J segment 2 bases; nucleotides outside the gene matches: 6. Germline CDR1 SGHRS, CDR2 YFSETQ. The CDR3 covers 15 residues. CDR3 nucleotides: TGCGCCAGCAGCTCAAGCGGGGGGCCCACCTACGAGCAGTACTTC. This encodes CASSSSGGPTYEQYF.